This T cell receptor beta chain was profiled in a study of response to subunit inactivated influenza vaccine. Whole-study findings and limits: Seasonal influenza vaccination, on each occasion, was suggested by the authors to recruit few new T cells.

Concerning this clonotype: Its matching antigen is unknown.

TCRdb recomputed calls from the RT-PCR reads with MiXCR, one row per CDR3 protein. The table lists roughly 570,000 distinct CDR3 sequences, approximately 14% of them singletons. The length of the CDR3 is 11 residues. Between the trimmed V and J ends, which lost 2 bases and 7 bases, there was a span of 5 bases. Looked up from germline, CDR1 is ENHRY and CDR2 is SYGVKD. Here the sequenced sample was PBMCs from blood, taken 11 to 12 days after vaccination. The genes are TRBV10-3 and TRBJ1-1, with unresolved D. The receptor was derived from a man aged 50 to 59 who received an inactivated influenza vaccine. The CDR3 DNA follows: TGTGCCATCAGTGAGACCTATGAAGCTTTCTTT. Translating gives CAISETYEAFF.